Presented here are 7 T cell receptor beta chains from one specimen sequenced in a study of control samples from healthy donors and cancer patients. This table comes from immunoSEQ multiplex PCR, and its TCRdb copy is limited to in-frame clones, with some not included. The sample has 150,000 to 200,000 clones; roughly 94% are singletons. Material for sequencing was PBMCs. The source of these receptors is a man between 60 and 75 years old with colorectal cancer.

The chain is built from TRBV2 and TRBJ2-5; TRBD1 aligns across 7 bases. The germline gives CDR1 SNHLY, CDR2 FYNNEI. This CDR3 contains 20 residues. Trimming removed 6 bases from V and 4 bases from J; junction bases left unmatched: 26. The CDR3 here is CASSDDGQAIPGPPGETQYF. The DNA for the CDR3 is TGTGCCAGCAGCGACGACGGACAGGCGATTCCGGGACCACCGGGAGAGACCCAGTACTTC. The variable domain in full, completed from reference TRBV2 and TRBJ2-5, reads EPEVTQTPSHQVTQMGQEVILRCVPISNHLYFYWYRQILGQKVEFLVSFYNNEISEKSEIFDDQFSVERPDGSNFTLKIRSTKLEDSAMYFCASSDDGQAIPGPPGETQYFGPGTRLLVL.

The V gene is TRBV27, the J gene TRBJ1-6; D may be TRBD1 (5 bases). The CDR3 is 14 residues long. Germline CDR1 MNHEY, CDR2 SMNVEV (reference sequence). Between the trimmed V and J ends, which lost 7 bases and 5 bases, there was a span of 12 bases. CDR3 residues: CASKAGPDNSPLHF. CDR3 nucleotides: TGTGCCAGCAAGGCAGGGCCCGATAATTCACCCCTCCACTTT.

This CDR3 is CASSPGTPGYEQYF. The CDR3 nucleotides are TGTGCCAGCAGCCCCGGGACACCGGGCTACGAGCAGTACTTC. The chain combines TRBV11-2 with TRBJ2-7; tentative D call: TRBD1 (6 bases). This CDR3 spans 14 amino acids. CDR1 and CDR2 (germline): SGHAT, FQNNGV. V was cut by 5 bases and J by 3 bases, with 14 bases left in between.

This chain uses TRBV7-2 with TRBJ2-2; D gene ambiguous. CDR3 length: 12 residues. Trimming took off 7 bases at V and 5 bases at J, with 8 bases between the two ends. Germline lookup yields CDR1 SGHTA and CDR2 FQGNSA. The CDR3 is CASTYGTGELFF. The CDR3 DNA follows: TGTGCCAGCACCTATGGAACCGGGGAGCTGTTTTTT.

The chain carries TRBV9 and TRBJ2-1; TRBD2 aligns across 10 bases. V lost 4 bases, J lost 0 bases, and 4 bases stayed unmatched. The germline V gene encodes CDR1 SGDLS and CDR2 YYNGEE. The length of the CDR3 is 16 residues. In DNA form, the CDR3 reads TGTGCCAGCAGCAGGACTAGCGGTAGCTCCTACAATGAGCAGTTCTTC. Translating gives CASSRTSGSSYNEQFF.

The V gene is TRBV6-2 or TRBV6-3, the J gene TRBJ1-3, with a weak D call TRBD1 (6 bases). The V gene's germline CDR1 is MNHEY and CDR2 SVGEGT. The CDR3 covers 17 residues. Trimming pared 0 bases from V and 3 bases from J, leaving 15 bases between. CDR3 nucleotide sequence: TGTGCCAGCAGTTACTCAAGGACGGGGGCGCATGGAAACACCATATATTTT. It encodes CASSYSRTGAHGNTIYF.

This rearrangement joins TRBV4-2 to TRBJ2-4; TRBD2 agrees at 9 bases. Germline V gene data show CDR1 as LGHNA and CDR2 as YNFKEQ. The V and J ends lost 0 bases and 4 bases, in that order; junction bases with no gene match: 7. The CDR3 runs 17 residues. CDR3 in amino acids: CASSQESLRGGKNIQYF. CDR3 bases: TGTGCCAGCAGCCAAGAGTCTCTGCGGGGGGGTAAAAACATTCAGTACTTC.